This T cell receptor beta chain emerged from a study of T cells in localized non-small cell lung cancer. Produced via immunoSEQ multiplex PCR; TCRdb's table is partial and in-frame only. The sample includes 20,000 to 30,000 clones, over 75% seen only once; the top ten take around 6.1%. Study results and caveats: A median approximately 57 of the top 100 tumor clones appeared in adjacent lung. Clonality peaked in uninvolved adjacent lung rather than tumor.

The CDR3 length is 14 residues. The germline V gene has CDR1 KGHSH and CDR2 LQKENI. The junction had 5 bases not matched to a gene; V was cut back by 3 bases and J by 7 bases. Remarks on this clone: Its antigen is undetermined.

This sequence joins TRBV18 and TRBJ2-2; the match to TRBD1 covers 7 bases. The material was PBMCs, obtained before any cancer treatment. The origin of this receptor is a man aged 35 to 69 with stage II lung adenocarcinoma. The CDR3 is CASSPATGIGELFF. The CDR3 coding sequence is TGTGCCAGCTCACCGGCGACAGGGATCGGGGAGCTGTTTTTT. The complete variable domain, with remaining parts taken from reference TRBV18 and TRBJ2-2, reads NAGVMQNPRHLVRRRGQEARLRCSPMKGHSHVYWYRQLPEEGLKFMVYLQKENIIDESGMPKERFSAEFPKEGPSILRIQQVVRGDSAAYFCASSPATGIGELFFGEGSRLTVL.